This TCR beta chain was documented in a study of blood T cell repertoires in COVID-19. For the study at large: T cells, B-cell-depleted T cells, or PBMCs provided the cDNA or gDNA that served as material.

While infection was still active, Seattle patients were enrolled and then followed longitudinally. Assay used: immunoSEQ multiplex PCR; TCRdb lists only in-frame clones, some missing. The repertoire holds 200,000 to 250,000 clones, with approximately 85% as singletons. This receptor was identified in a woman aged 70-85 years with COVID-19, enrolled during active disease. Sequenced: peripheral blood.

The CDR3 nucleotides read TGCGCCAGCAGCCAAGCCCGCACAGGGCTTGGCAACACCATATATTTT. Its translation is CASSQARTGLGNTIYF. The chain has TRBV4-1 and TRBJ1-3; possibly TRBD1 for D (6 bases). V was trimmed by 1 base and J by 7 bases, leaving 17 bases between them. The CDR3 covers 16 residues. Germline CDR1 is MGHRA and CDR2 is YSYEKL.